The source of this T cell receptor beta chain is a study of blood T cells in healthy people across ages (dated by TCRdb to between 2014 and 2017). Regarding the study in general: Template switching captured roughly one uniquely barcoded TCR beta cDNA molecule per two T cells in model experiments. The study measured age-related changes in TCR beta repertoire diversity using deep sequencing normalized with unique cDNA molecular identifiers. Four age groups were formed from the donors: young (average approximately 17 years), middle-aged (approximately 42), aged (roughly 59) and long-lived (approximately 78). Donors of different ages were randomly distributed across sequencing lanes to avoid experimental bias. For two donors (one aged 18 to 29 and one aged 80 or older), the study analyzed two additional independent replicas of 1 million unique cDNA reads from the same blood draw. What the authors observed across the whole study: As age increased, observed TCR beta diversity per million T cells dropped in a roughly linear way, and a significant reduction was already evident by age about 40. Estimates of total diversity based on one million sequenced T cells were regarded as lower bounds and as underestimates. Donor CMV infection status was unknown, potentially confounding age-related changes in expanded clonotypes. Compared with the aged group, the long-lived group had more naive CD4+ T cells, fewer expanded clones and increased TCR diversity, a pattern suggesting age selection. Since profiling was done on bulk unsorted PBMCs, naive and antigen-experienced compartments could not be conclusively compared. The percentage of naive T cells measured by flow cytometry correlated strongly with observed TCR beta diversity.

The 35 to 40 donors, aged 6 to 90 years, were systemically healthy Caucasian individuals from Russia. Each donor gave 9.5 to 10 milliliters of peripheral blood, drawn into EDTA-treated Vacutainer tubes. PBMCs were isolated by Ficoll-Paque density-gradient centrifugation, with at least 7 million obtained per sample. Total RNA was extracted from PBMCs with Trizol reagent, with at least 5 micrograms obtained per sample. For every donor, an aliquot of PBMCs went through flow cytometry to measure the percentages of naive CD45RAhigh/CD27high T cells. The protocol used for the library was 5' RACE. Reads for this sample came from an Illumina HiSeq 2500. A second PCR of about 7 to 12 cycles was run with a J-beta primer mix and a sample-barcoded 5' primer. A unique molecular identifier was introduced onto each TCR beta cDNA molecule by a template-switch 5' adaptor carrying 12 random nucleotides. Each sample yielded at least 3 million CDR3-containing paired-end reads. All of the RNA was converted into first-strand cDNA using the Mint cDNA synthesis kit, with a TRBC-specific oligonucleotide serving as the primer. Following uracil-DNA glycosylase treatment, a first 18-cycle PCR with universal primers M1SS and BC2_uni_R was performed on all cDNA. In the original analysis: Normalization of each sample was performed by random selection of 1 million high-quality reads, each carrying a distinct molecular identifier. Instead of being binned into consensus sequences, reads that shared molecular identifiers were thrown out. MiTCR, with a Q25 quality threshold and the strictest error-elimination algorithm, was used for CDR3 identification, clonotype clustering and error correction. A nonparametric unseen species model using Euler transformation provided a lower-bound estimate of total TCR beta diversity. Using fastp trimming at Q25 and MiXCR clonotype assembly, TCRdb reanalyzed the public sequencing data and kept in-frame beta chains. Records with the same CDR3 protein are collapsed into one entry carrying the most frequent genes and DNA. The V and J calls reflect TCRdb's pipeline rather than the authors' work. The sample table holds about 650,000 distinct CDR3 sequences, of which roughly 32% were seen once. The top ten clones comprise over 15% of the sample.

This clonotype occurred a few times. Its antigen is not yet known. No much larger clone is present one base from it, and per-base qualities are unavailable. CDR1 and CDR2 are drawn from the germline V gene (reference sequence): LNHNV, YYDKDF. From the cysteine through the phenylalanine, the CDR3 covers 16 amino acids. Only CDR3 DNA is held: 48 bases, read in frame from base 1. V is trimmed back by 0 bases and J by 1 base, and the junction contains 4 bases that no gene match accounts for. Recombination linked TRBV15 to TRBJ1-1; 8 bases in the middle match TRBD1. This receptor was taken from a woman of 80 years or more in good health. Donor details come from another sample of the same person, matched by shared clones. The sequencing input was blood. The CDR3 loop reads CATSRETGGWNTEAFF. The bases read TGTGCCACCAGCAGAGAAACAGGGGGATGGAACACTGAAGCTTTCTTT.